The entry below describes one T cell receptor (beta chain). The antigen is not known. This CDR3 is built from 13 residues. CDR1 is SNHLY and CDR2 is FYNNEI in the germline V gene. Trimming cost V 3 bases and J 3 bases, with 9 bases left between them. The data stem from a study of T cell repertoires in cytomegalovirus infection. Study information: Public TCR beta signatures were indicative of both CMV infection and a matching HLA type.

TCRdb passed the reads through MiXCR, listing each CDR3 protein once. This sample yields about 160,000 distinct CDR3 sequences, of which roughly a sixth are seen a single time; about 19% belongs to the top ten. Study results and caveats: Pooled public TCR beta family frequency picked out CMV carriers with the relevant HLA. The ex vivo response was dominated by HLA-C-restricted CMV-specific TCR beta clonotypes.

The chain couples TRBV2 to TRBJ2-7; D is unclear. The specimen was CD8+ T cells from PBMCs. The sequence was collected from a human donor in good health (CMV status not recorded). Some clones in this sample may be carry-over from other donors' samples. Here the CDR3 reads CASSDGSHYEQYF. The DNA for the CDR3 is TGTGCCAGCAGTGATGGGTCCCACTACGAGCAGTACTTC.